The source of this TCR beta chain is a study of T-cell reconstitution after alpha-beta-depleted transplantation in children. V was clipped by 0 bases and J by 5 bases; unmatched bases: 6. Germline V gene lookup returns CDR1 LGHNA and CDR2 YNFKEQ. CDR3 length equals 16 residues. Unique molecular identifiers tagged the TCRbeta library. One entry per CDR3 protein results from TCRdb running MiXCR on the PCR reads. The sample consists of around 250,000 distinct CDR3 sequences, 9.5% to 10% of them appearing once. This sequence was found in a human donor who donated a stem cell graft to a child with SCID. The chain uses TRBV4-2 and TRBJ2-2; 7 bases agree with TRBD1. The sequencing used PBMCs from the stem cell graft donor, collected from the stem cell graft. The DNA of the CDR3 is TGTGCCAGCAGCCAAGACTGGGACAGATATACCGGGGAGCTGTTTTTT. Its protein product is CASSQDWDRYTGELFF.